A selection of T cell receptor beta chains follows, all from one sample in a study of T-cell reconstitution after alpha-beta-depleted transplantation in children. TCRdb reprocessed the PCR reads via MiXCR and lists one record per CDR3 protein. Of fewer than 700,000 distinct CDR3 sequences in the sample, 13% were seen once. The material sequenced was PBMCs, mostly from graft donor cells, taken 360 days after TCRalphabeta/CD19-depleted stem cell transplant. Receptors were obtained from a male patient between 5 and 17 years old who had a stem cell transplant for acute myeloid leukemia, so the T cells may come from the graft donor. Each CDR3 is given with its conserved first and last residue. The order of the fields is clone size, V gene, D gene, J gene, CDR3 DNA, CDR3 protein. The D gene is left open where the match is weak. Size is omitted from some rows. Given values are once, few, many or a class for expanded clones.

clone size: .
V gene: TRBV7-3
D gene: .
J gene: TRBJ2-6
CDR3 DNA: TGTGCCAGCAGCTTATTAGCGGCCGGGGCCAACGTCCTGACTTTC
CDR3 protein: CASSLLAAGANVLTF

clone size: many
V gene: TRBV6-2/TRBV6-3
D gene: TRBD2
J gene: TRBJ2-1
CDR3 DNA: TGTGCCAGCAGTTACCCCCCCCTGGGACTAGCGGCCCCAATGTCCGATGAGCAGTTCTTC
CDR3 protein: CASSYPPLGLAAPMSDEQFF

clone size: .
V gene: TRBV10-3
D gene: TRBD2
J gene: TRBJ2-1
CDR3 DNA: TGTGCCATCAGGGATGGACTAGCGGGAGGCAGGGAGCGGTTCTTC
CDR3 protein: CAIRDGLAGGRERFF

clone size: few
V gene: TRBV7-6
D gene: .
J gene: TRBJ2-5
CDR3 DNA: TGTGCCAGCAGCTTCGATCAAGAGACCCAGTACTTC
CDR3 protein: CASSFDQETQYF

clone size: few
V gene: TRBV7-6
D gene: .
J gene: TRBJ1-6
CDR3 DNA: TGTGCCAGCAGCTTAGGGGGCGCGTCTAATTCACCCCTCCACTTT
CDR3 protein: CASSLGGASNSPLHF

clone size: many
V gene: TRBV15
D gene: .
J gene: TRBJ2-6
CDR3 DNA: TGTGCCACCAGCAGAGATCCAAGCTCTGGGGCCAACGTCCTGACTTTC
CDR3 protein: CATSRDPSSGANVLTF

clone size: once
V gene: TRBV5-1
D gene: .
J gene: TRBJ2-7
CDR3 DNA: TGCGCCAGCAGCTTGGCCGGGGGCAGCCACGGCTCCTACGAGCAGTACTTC
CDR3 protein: CASSLAGGSHGSYEQYF

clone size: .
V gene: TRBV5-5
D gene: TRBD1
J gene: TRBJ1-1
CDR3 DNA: TGTGCCAGCAGACCCGGGACAGGGGGAGGGAACACTGAAGCTTTCTTT
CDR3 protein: CASRPGTGGGNTEAFF

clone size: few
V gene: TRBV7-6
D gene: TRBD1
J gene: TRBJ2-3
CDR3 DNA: TGTGCCAGCAGCTCTCAGGGGGCAGGAGATACGCAGTATTTT
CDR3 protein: CASSSQGAGDTQYF

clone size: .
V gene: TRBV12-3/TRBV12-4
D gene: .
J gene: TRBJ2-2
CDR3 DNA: TGTGCCAGCAGTCTCCCTCTTCTAGCGTGGGACACCGGGGAGCTGTTTTTT
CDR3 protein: CASSLPLLAWDTGELFF

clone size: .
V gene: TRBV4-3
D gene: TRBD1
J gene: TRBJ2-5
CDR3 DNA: TGCGCCAGCAGCCAAGATATGGGGACAGGGGGCAAAGAGACCCAGTACTTC
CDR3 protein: CASSQDMGTGGKETQYF

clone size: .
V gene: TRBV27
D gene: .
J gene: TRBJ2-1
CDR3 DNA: TGTGCCAGCAGTTTTTATCAGAATGAGCAGTTCTTC
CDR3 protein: CASSFYQNEQFF

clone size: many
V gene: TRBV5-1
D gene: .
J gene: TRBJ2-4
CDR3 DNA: TGCGCCAGCAGCTTGGGTCCGACGGGCAAAAACATTCAGTACTTC
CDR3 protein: CASSLGPTGKNIQYF

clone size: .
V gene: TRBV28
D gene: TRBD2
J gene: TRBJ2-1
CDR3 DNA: TGTGCCAGCAGTTCAGCCGGGACTAGCGGGAGGGCCTATGAGCAGTTCTTC
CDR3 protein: CASSSAGTSGRAYEQFF

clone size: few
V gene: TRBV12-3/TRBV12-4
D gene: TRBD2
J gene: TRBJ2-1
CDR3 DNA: TGTGCCAGCAGGCGGGAGGGACCAAGAGGTTACAATGAGCAGTTCTTC
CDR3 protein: CASRREGPRGYNEQFF

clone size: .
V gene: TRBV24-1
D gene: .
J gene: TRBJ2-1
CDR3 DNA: TGTGCCACCAGTGATACTTCGGGGGTGGTGTACAATGAGCAGTTCTTC
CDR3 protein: CATSDTSGVVYNEQFF

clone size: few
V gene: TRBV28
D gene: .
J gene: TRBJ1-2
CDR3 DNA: TGTGCCAGCAGTGGGACTCTTGGGGACTATGGCTACACCTTC
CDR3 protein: CASSGTLGDYGYTF

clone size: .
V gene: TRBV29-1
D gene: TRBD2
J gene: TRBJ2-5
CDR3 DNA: TGCAGCGTTGGTTGGACTAGCGTTCTTCATTGGGACCAGTACTTC
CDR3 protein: CSVGWTSVLHWDQYF

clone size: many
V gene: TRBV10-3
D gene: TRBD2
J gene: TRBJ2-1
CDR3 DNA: TGTGCCATCCAAAGCGGGATTAATTACAATGAGCAGTTCTTC
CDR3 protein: CAIQSGINYNEQFF

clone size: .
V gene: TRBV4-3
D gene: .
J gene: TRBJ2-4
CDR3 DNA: TGCGCCAGCAGCCAAGATTCAGGGGTCGGAAACATTCAGTACTTC
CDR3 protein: CASSQDSGVGNIQYF

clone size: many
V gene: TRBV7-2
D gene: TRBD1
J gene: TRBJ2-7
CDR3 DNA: TGTGCCAGCAGCTTAGTAGGGACAGCCAGCTCCTACGAGCAGTACTTC
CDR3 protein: CASSLVGTASSYEQYF

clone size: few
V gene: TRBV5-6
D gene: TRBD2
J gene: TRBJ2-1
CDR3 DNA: TGTGCCAGCACCCGTCTGGGCGGGGGCTACAATGAGCAGTTCTTC
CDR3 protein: CASTRLGGGYNEQFF

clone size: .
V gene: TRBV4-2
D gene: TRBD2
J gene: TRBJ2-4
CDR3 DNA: TGTGCCAGCAGCCAAGATGAGGCGGGAGGGCCAAACATTCAGTACTTC
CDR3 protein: CASSQDEAGGPNIQYF

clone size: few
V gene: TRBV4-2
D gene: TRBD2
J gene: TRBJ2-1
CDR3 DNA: TGTGCCAGCAGCGCTGAGACTAGCGGGAGTAGCAATGAGCAGTTCTTC
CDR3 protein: CASSAETSGSSNEQFF

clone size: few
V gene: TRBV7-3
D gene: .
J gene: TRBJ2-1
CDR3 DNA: TGTGCCAGCAGCTTATCCGGGAGTAGGGTCTACAATGAGCAGTTCTTC
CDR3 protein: CASSLSGSRVYNEQFF

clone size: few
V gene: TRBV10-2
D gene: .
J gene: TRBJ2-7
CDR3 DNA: TGCGCCAGCAGTGACCACGGCTACGAGCAGTACTTC
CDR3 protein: CASSDHGYEQYF

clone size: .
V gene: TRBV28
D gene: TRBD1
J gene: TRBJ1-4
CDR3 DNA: TGTGCCAGCAGCTGGACAGGGGCGGGCGAAAAACTGTTTTTT
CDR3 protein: CASSWTGAGEKLFF

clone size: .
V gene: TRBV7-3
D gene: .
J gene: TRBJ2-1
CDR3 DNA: TGTGCCAGCAGCTCCCCCGGTCAATACAATGAGCAGTTCTTC
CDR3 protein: CASSSPGQYNEQFF

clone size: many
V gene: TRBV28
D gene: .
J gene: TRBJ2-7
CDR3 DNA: TGTGCCAGCAGTCCGACAGGGACTTACGAGCAGTACTTC
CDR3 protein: CASSPTGTYEQYF

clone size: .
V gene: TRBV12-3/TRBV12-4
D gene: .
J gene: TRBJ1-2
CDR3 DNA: TGTGCCAGCAGTGACCCGGGACGGGCCGAAAGCTACACCTTC
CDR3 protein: CASSDPGRAESYTF

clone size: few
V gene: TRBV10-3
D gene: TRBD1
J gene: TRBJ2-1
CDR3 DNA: TGTGCCATCAGTGAGGGACAGGGCAATGAGCAGTTCTTC
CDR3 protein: CAISEGQGNEQFF

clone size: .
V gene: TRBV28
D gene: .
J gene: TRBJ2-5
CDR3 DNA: TGTGCCAGCAGTTTGGCCCCCCGGTACGGCAGGGGGGATCAAGAGACCCGGTACTTC
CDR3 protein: CASSLAPRYGRGDQETRYF

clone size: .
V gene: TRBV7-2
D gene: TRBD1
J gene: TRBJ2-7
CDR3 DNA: TGTGCCAGCAGGTTTCAATTACAGGGGGTCGAGCAGTACTTC
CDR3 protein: CASRFQLQGVEQYF

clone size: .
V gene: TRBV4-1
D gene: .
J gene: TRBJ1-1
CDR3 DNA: TGCGCCAGCAGCCAGGGACGGGTGAACACTGAAGCTTTCTTT
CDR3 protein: CASSQGRVNTEAFF

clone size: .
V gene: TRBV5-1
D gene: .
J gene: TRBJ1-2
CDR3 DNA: TGCGCCAGCAGCTTACAGGGCCTCTATGGCTACACCTTC
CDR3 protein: CASSLQGLYGYTF

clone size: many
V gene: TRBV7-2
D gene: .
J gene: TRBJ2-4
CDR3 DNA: TGTGCCAGCAGCTTAGATGGACTAGCCAAAAACATTCAGTACTTC
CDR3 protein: CASSLDGLAKNIQYF

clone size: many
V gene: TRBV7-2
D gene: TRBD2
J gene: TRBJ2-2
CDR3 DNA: TGTGCCAGCAGCATTCCTAGCGGGAGTAGGCGGGAGCTGTTTTTT
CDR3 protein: CASSIPSGSRRELFF

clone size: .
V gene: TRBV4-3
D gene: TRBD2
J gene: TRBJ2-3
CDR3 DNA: TGCGCCAGCAGCCTACTAGCGGGAGGACACACAGATACGCAGTATTTT
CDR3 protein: CASSLLAGGHTDTQYF

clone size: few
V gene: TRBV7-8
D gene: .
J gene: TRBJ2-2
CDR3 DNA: TGTGCCAGCAGCTCCCTTGATGAAACCGGGGAGCTGTTTTTT
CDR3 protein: CASSSLDETGELFF

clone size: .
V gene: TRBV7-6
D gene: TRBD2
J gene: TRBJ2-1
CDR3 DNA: TGTGCCAGCAGCTTAGATTGGCCTAGCGGGCTACAATACAATGAGCAGTTCTTC
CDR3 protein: CASSLDWPSGLQYNEQFF

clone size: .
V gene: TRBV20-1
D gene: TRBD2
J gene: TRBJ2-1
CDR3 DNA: TGCAGTGCTAGAGTGGCGGGGGGCTACAATGAGCAGTTCTTC
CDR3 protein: CSARVAGGYNEQFF

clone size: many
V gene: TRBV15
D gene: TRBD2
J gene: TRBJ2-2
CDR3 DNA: TGTGCCACCAGCAGAAGCGGACTAGCTTTGAACACCGGGGAGCTGTTTTTT
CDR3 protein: CATSRSGLALNTGELFF

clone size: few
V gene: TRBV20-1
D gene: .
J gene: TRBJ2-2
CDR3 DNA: TGCAGTGCTAGAGATTGGGCTAGGACCGGGGAGCTGTTTTTT
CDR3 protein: CSARDWARTGELFF

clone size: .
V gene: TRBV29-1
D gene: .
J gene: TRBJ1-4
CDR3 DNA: TGCAGCGTTGTGGACCGTGCAACTAATGAAAAACTGTTTTTT
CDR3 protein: CSVVDRATNEKLFF

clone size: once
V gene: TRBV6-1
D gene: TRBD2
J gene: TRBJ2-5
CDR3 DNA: TGTGCCAGCAGTCATCAAGCGGGGTGGGGAGAGACCCAGTACTTC
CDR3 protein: CASSHQAGWGETQYF

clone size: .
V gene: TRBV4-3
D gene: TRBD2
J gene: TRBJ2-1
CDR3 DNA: TGCGCCAGCAGCCACGGTAGCGGGAGGGGCAGGAAGCAGTTCTTC
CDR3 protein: CASSHGSGRGRKQFF

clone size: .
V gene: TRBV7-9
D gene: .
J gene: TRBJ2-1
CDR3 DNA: TGTGCCAGCAGCTTAGCCCTAACAGGATTCTCTTACAATGAGCAGTTCTTC
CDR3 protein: CASSLALTGFSYNEQFF

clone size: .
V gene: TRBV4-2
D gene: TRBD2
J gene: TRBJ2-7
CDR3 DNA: TGTGCCAGCAGCCAAAAAAGGGGTAAACTAGCGGGATCGGAGGGATACGAGCAGTACTTC
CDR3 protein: CASSQKRGKLAGSEGYEQYF

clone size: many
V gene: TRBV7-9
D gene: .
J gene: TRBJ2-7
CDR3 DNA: TGTGCCAGCAGCTCGTCTCTCTCCTACGAGCAGTACTTC
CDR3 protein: CASSSSLSYEQYF

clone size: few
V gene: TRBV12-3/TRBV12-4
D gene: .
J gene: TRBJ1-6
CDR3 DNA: TGTGCCAGGAAAAAGACACCTTCACCCCTCCACTTT
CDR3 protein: CARKKTPSPLHF

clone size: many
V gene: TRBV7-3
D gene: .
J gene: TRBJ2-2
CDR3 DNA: TGTGCCAGCAGCCCCACAGGAGGAAACACCGGGGAGCTGTTTTTT
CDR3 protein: CASSPTGGNTGELFF